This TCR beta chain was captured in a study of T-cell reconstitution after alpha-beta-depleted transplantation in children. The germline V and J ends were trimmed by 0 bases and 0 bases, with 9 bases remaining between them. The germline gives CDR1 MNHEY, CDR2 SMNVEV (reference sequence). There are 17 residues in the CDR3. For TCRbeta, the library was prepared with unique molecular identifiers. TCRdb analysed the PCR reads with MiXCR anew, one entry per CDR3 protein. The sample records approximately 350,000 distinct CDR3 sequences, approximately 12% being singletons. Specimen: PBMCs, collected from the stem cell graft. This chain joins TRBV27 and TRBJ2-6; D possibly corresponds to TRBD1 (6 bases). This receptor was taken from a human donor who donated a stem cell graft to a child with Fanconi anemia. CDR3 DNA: TGTGCCAGCAGTTTATCTACAGGGATCTCTGGGGCCAACGTCCTGACTTTC. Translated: CASSLSTGISGANVLTF.